This TCR beta chain came from a study of cytomegalovirus exposure and HLA in healthy donors. The PCR ran on 60 Vbeta and 13 Jbeta primers. Sequenced by immunoSEQ multiplex PCR; TCRdb stores in-frame clones only, minus some. The repertoire holds approximately 110,000 clones, with roughly 82% as singletons. The CDR3 spans 17 residues. The ends lost 0 bases at V and 10 bases at J; junction bases unmatched: 12. CDR1 and CDR2 (germline): SGHNT, YYREEE (reference sequence). J is TRBJ2-2 and V is TRBV5-4, with 10 bases matching TRBD2. This clonotype was obtained from a human donor in good health. Material for sequencing was PBMCs. The CDR3 DNA follows: TGTGCCAGCAGCTTGGCCGTAGGACTAGCGGATGAGGAGGAGCTGTTTTTT. This codes for CASSLAVGLADEEELFF.